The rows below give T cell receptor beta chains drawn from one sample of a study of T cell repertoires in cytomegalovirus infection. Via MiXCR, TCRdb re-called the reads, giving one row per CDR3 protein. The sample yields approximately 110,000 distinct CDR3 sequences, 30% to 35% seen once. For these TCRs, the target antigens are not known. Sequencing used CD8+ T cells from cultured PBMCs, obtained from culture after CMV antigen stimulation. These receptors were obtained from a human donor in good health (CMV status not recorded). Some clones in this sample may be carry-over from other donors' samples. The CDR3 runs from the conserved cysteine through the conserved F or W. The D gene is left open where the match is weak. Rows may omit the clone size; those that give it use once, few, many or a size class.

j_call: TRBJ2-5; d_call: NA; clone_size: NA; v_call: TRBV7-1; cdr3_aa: CASSSLIADGSMRTQYF; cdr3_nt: TGTGCCAGCAGCTCACTTATCGCGGACGGCTCGATGAGGACCCAGTACTTC
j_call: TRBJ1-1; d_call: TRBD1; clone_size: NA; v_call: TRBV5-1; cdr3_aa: CASSPLGGGNTEAFF; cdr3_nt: TGCGCCAGCAGCCCGCTGGGAGGGGGCAACACTGAAGCTTTCTTT
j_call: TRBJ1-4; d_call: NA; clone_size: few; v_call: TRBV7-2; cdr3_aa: CASSLGQGEKLFF; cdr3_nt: TGTGCCAGCAGCTTAGGCCAAGGTGAAAAACTGTTTTTT
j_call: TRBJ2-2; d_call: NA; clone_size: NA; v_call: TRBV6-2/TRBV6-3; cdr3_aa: CASSYAPGVTGELFF; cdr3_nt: TGTGCCAGCAGTTACGCCCCAGGGGTCACCGGGGAGCTGTTTTTT
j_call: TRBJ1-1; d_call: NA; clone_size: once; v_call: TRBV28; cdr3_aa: CASSLPGGLTEAFF; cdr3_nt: TGTGCCAGCAGTCTTCCGGGGGGCCTCACTGAAGCTTTCTTT
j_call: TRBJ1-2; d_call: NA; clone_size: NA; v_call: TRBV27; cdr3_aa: CASSLSSGGGGYTF; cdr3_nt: TGTGCCAGCAGTTTATCGTCCGGCGGGGGGGGCTACACCTTC
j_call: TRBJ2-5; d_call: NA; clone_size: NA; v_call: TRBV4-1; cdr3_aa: CASSQDLGGQETQYF; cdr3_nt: TGCGCCAGCAGCCAAGATCTAGGCGGCCAAGAGACCCAGTACTTC
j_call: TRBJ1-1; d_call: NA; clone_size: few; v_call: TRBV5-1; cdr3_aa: CASSNRDRLNTEAFF; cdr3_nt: TGCGCCAGCAGCAATAGGGACCGACTGAACACTGAAGCTTTCTTT
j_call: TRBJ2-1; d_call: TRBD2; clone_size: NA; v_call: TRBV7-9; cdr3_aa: CASSPLAGGNYNEQFF; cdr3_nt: TGTGCCAGCAGCCCGCTGGCGGGGGGGAACTACAATGAGCAGTTCTTC
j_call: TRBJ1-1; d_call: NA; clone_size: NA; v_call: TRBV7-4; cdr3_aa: CASSPYRPRKTEAFF; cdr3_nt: TGTGCCAGCAGCCCGTACCGACCGCGAAAAACTGAAGCTTTCTTT
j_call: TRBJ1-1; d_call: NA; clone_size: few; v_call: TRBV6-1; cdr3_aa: CASSEAVTANTEAFF; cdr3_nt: TGTGCCAGCAGTGAAGCCGTGACAGCAAACACTGAAGCTTTCTTT
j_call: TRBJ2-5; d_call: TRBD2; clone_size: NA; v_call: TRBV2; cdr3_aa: CASNGLAGGETQYF; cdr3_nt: TGTGCCAGCAACGGACTAGCGGGGGGAGAGACCCAGTACTTC
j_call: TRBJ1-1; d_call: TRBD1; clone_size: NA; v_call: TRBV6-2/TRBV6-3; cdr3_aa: CASSTTGPNTEAFF; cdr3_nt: TGTGCCAGCAGTACGACAGGGCCGAACACTGAAGCTTTCTTT
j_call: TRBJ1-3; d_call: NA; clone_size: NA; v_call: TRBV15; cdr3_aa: CATSRGREVWNTIYF; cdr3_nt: TGTGCCACCAGCAGAGGGAGGGAAGTTTGGAACACCATATATTTT
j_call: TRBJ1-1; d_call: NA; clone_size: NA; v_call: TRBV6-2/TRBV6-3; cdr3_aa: CASSPLERNTEAFF; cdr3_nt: TGTGCCAGCAGCCCATTGGAACGGAACACTGAAGCTTTCTTT
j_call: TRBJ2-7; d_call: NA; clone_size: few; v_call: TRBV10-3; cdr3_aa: CAIGSGEGEDSYEQYF; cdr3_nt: TGTGCCATCGGATCCGGGGAAGGAGAAGATTCCTACGAGCAGTACTTC
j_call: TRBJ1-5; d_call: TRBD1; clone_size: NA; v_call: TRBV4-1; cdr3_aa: CASSQTTGDSNQPQHF; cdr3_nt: TGCGCCAGCAGCCAAACGACAGGGGATAGCAATCAGCCCCAGCATTTT
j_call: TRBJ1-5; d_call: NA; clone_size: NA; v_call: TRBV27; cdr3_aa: CASSLGNNQPQHF; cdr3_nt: TGTGCCAGCAGTTTAGGGAACAATCAGCCCCAGCATTTT
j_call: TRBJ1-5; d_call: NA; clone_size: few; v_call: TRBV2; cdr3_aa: CASGGGYSSNQPQHF; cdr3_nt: TGTGCCAGCGGAGGGGGTTACAGTTCCAATCAGCCCCAGCATTTT
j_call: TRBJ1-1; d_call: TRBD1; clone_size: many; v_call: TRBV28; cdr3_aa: CASSTDRDTEAFF; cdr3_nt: TGTGCCAGCAGTACCGACAGGGACACTGAAGCTTTCTTT
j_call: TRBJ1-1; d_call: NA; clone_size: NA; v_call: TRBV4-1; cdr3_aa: CASSQARGVVEAFF; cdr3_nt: TGCGCCAGCAGCCAAGCCCGAGGGGTGGTGGAAGCTTTCTTT
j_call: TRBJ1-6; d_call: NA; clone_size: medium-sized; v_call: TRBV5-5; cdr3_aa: CASSAGLGSPLHF; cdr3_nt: TGTGCCAGCAGTGCAGGGTTAGGATCACCCCTCCACTTT
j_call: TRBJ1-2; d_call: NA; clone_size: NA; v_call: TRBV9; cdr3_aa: CASSVAASYYGYTF; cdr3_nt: TGTGCCAGCAGCGTAGCCGCGTCGTACTATGGCTACACCTTC
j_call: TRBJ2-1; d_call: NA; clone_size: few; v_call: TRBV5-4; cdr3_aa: CASSSQGVEQFF; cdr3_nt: TGTGCCAGCAGCTCGCAGGGTGTTGAGCAGTTCTTC
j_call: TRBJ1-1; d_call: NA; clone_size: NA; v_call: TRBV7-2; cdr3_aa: CASSPEAWYTEAFF; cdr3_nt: TGTGCCAGCAGCCCGGAGGCATGGTACACTGAAGCTTTCTTT
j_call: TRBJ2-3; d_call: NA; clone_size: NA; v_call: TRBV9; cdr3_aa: CASSTGYGRTDTQYF; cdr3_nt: TGTGCCAGCAGCACAGGGTATGGTAGAACAGATACGCAGTATTTT
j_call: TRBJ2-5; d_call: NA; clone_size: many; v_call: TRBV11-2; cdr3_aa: CASSLLEWGGDSETQYF; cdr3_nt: TGTGCCAGCAGCCTTTTAGAGTGGGGTGGGGACTCAGAGACCCAGTACTTC
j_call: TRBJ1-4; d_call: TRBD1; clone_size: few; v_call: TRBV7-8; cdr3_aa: CASSLSTGGKSTNEKLFF; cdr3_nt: TGTGCCAGCAGCTTATCGACAGGGGGCAAGTCAACTAATGAAAAACTGTTTTTT
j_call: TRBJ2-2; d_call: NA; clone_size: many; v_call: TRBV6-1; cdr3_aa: CASSRGIGLLFF; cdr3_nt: TGTGCCAGCTCTCGAGGGATAGGACTGCTGTTTTTT
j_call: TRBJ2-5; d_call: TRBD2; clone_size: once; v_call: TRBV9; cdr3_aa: CASSVAPGLAGETQYF; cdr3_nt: TGTGCCAGCAGCGTAGCCCCGGGACTAGCAGGGGAGACCCAGTACTTC
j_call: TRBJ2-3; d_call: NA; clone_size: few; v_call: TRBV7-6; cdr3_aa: CASSSIWAREDTQYF; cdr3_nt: TGTGCCAGCAGCTCAATATGGGCCCGAGAAGATACGCAGTATTTT
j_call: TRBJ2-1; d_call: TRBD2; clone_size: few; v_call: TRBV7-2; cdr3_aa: CASSLVVLAASPHNEQFF; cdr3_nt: TGTGCCAGCAGCTTAGTTGTTCTAGCGGCGAGCCCACACAATGAGCAGTTCTTC
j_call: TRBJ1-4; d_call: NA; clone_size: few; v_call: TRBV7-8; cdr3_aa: CASSRLDTSRAGEKLFF; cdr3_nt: TGTGCCAGCAGCCGACTGGACACTTCAAGGGCGGGCGAAAAACTGTTTTTT
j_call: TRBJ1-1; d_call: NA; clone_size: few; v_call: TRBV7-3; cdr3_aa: CASSSGGKGTEAFF; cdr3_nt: TGTGCCAGCAGCTCCGGAGGGAAAGGCACTGAAGCTTTCTTT
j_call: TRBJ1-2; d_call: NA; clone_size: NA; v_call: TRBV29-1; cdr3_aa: CSVLQGDYGYTF; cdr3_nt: TGCAGCGTACTACAGGGTGACTATGGCTACACCTTC
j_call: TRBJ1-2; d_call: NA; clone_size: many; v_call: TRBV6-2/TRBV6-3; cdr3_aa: CASSWEGNYGYTF; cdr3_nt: TGTGCCAGCAGTTGGGAAGGGAACTATGGCTACACCTTC
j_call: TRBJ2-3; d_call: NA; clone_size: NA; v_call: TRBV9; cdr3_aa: CASSGMWDTQYF; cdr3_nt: TGTGCCAGCAGCGGTATGTGGGATACGCAGTATTTT
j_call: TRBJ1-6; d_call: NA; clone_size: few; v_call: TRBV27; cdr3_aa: CASSLRGGDSPLHF; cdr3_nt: TGTGCCAGCAGTTTAAGAGGGGGGGATTCACCCCTCCACTTT